This T cell receptor (beta chain) was found in a study of blood T cells in healthy people across ages. Per the germline V gene, CDR1 is SGHRS and CDR2 is YFSETQ. The CDR3 is made up of 17 amino acids. The V gene end was trimmed by 1 base and the J gene end by 4 bases; junction bases not matched to a gene: 9. Then a second PCR, running roughly 6 to 11 cycles, was carried out with a sample-barcoded 5' primer and a J-beta primer mix. One entry per CDR3 protein results from TCRdb running MiXCR on the 5' RACE reads. Of 600,000 to 850,000 distinct CDR3 sequences listed, roughly 47% are singletons. The authors drew around 11 milliliters of peripheral blood from each donor. Worth noting for this clonotype: The antigen remains undetermined.

Study-wide results and limits: The study found more naive CD4+ cells and higher diversity in long-lived than aged donors.

The receptor's source is an older woman in good health. This chain joins TRBV5-1 and TRBJ2-1, with 9 positions matching TRBD2. Sequenced sample: blood. The CDR3 nucleotides are TGCGCCAGCAGCTTGACGTCGGGACTAGCCCTTTACAATGAGCAGTTCTTC. Translating gives CASSLTSGLALYNEQFF.